These T cell receptor beta chains were read from a single sample in a study of OX40 agonist ivuxolimab in advanced cancers. The data were produced by immunoSEQ multiplex PCR, yet TCRdb's version contains in-frame clones alone and is incomplete. Found here are tens of thousands of clones, nearly 90% of them singletons; the top ten hold about 0.3%. The sample in question was CD4+ or CD8+ T cells sorted from blood, obtained in a trial of the OX40 agonist ivuxolimab. These receptors all stem from an adult with an advanced solid tumor such as melanoma, head and neck, liver or kidney cancer. CDR3s include the opening cysteine and the closing phenylalanine or tryptophan. The order of the fields is D gene, clone size, J gene, V gene, CDR3 DNA, CDR3 protein. The D gene is left open where the match is weak. Clone size, where shown, is once, few, many, or a class for clones that have expanded.

d_gene: .
abundance: .
j_gene: TRBJ1-2
v_gene: TRBV10-3
CDR3nt: TGTGCCATCAGTGACGAGGGGGGCTATGGCTACACCTTC
CDR3aa: CAISDEGGYGYTF

d_gene: TRBD2
abundance: .
j_gene: TRBJ2-1
v_gene: TRBV2
CDR3nt: TGTGCCAGCAAGCGAGCGGGAGGAAGCTCGTACAATGAGCAGTTCTTC
CDR3aa: CASKRAGGSSYNEQFF

d_gene: .
abundance: .
j_gene: TRBJ1-1
v_gene: TRBV11-3
CDR3nt: TGTGCCAGCAGCCTTGGACAGTCACGCGCTTTCTTT
CDR3aa: CASSLGQSRAFF

d_gene: TRBD1
abundance: once
j_gene: TRBJ2-6
v_gene: TRBV5-1
CDR3nt: TGCGCCAGCAGCTTGGACGGTCCGGGACAGGGGGCCGTTGGGGCCAACGTCCTGACTTTC
CDR3aa: CASSLDGPGQGAVGANVLTF

d_gene: TRBD2
abundance: .
j_gene: TRBJ2-1
v_gene: TRBV27
CDR3nt: TGTGCCAGCAGACCCCCCGGACTAGCGGGAGGGAACTCCTACAATGAGCAGTTCTTC
CDR3aa: CASRPPGLAGGNSYNEQFF

d_gene: .
abundance: .
j_gene: TRBJ1-5
v_gene: TRBV28
CDR3nt: TGTGCCAGCAGTCAAGGGGGAAGCAATCAGCCCCAGCATTTT
CDR3aa: CASSQGGSNQPQHF

d_gene: .
abundance: .
j_gene: TRBJ2-5
v_gene: TRBV9
CDR3nt: TGTGCCAGCAGCGTAAGTGTACAGACACAAGAGACCCAGTACTTC
CDR3aa: CASSVSVQTQETQYF

d_gene: TRBD1
abundance: few
j_gene: TRBJ2-7
v_gene: TRBV7-9
CDR3nt: TGTGCCAGCAGGCGACAGGGGAGCTCCTACGAGCAGTACTTC
CDR3aa: CASRRQGSSYEQYF

d_gene: .
abundance: .
j_gene: TRBJ2-7
v_gene: TRBV14
CDR3nt: TGTGCCAGCAGCCAAGTCCACGAGCAGTACTTC
CDR3aa: CASSQVHEQYF

d_gene: TRBD2
abundance: .
j_gene: TRBJ2-5
v_gene: TRBV5-4
CDR3nt: TGTGCCAGCAGCTTACTAGCGGGAGGGCAAGAGACCCAGTACTTC
CDR3aa: CASSLLAGGQETQYF

d_gene: .
abundance: .
j_gene: TRBJ2-1
v_gene: TRBV28
CDR3nt: TGTGCCAGCAGTCCGCGCGGTGCTTACAATGAGCAGTTCTTC
CDR3aa: CASSPRGAYNEQFF

d_gene: TRBD2
abundance: .
j_gene: TRBJ2-7
v_gene: TRBV7-2
CDR3nt: TGTGCCAGCAGTTGGACTAGCGGGTACGAGCAGTACTTC
CDR3aa: CASSWTSGYEQYF

d_gene: .
abundance: .
j_gene: TRBJ1-5
v_gene: TRBV6-5
CDR3nt: TGTGCCAGCAGTTACTCAAGGACTGAGTCAGGTCAGCCCCAGCATTTT
CDR3aa: CASSYSRTESGQPQHF

d_gene: .
abundance: .
j_gene: TRBJ2-2
v_gene: TRBV19
CDR3nt: TGTGCCAGTGCTCGAGGGAGAGGGATGGGTTTCGGGGAGCTGTTTTTT
CDR3aa: CASARGRGMGFGELFF

d_gene: .
abundance: .
j_gene: TRBJ1-5
v_gene: TRBV19
CDR3nt: TGTGCCAGTATGCGGGGGAGGCAGGCCGGCAATCAGCCCCAGCATTTT
CDR3aa: CASMRGRQAGNQPQHF

d_gene: .
abundance: .
j_gene: TRBJ1-1
v_gene: TRBV6-1
CDR3nt: TGTGCCAGCAGGCCCCGAGGGGCGAAGGGGACTGAAGCTTTCTTT
CDR3aa: CASRPRGAKGTEAFF

d_gene: .
abundance: .
j_gene: TRBJ1-5
v_gene: TRBV19
CDR3nt: TGTGCCAGTAGTATCTTTCATTCGGGGGACTATAGCAATCAGCCCCAGCATTTT
CDR3aa: CASSIFHSGDYSNQPQHF

d_gene: .
abundance: .
j_gene: TRBJ2-5
v_gene: TRBV7-2
CDR3nt: TGTGCCAGCAGCTTATGGGGCCCCCAAGAGACCCAGTACTTC
CDR3aa: CASSLWGPQETQYF

d_gene: .
abundance: .
j_gene: TRBJ1-2
v_gene: TRBV4-2
CDR3nt: TGTGCCAGCAGCCAAGATTCCGGGCAGGGCTATGGCTACACCTTC
CDR3aa: CASSQDSGQGYGYTF

d_gene: TRBD1
abundance: .
j_gene: TRBJ1-4
v_gene: TRBV7-9
CDR3nt: TGTGCCAGCAGCTTCGGAGATGACAGGGGGCGTGAAAAACTGTTTTTT
CDR3aa: CASSFGDDRGREKLFF

d_gene: .
abundance: .
j_gene: TRBJ1-2
v_gene: TRBV7-2
CDR3nt: TGTGCCAGCAGCTTCGAAACCAACTATGGCTACACCTTC
CDR3aa: CASSFETNYGYTF

d_gene: TRBD1
abundance: .
j_gene: TRBJ1-1
v_gene: TRBV7-2
CDR3nt: TGTGCCAGCAGCCCGGACAGGGGAAAGAACACTGAAGCTTTCTTT
CDR3aa: CASSPDRGKNTEAFF

d_gene: .
abundance: .
j_gene: TRBJ1-1
v_gene: TRBV10-3
CDR3nt: TGTGCCATTAATACAGGGACCACTGAAGCTTTCTTT
CDR3aa: CAINTGTTEAFF

d_gene: .
abundance: .
j_gene: TRBJ1-1
v_gene: TRBV19
CDR3nt: TGTGCCAGTAGTGGTTCCCGGGGGACTGAAGCTTTCTTT
CDR3aa: CASSGSRGTEAFF

d_gene: TRBD1
abundance: .
j_gene: TRBJ2-7
v_gene: TRBV7-2
CDR3nt: TGTGCCAGCAGCTCCCGAACCGGGACAGGAACCTACGAGCAGTACTTC
CDR3aa: CASSSRTGTGTYEQYF

d_gene: .
abundance: few
j_gene: TRBJ1-1
v_gene: TRBV9
CDR3nt: TGTGCCAGCAGCGTACAAGGGATTGGTGAAGCTTTCTTT
CDR3aa: CASSVQGIGEAFF

d_gene: .
abundance: .
j_gene: TRBJ2-5
v_gene: TRBV27
CDR3nt: TGTGCCAGCAGTCCCTCCCCAAGGGAGACCCAGTACTTC
CDR3aa: CASSPSPRETQYF

d_gene: .
abundance: once
j_gene: TRBJ2-7
v_gene: TRBV5-1
CDR3nt: TGCGCCAGCAGCTTGGACAGGGCCGAGCAGTACTTC
CDR3aa: CASSLDRAEQYF

d_gene: .
abundance: .
j_gene: TRBJ1-1
v_gene: TRBV9
CDR3nt: TGTGCCAGCAGCGTATCTCTGGGGCCGCAGAACACTGAAGCTTTCTTT
CDR3aa: CASSVSLGPQNTEAFF

d_gene: TRBD2
abundance: .
j_gene: TRBJ2-2
v_gene: TRBV30
CDR3nt: TGTGCCTGGAGAAGGATAGCGGGGGGCCATTTTCTTTCCGGGGAGCTGTTTTTT
CDR3aa: CAWRRIAGGHFLSGELFF

d_gene: .
abundance: .
j_gene: TRBJ1-1
v_gene: TRBV4-2
CDR3nt: TGTGCCAGCAGCCAAGTTTGGGACACTGAAGCTTTCTTT
CDR3aa: CASSQVWDTEAFF

d_gene: TRBD2
abundance: .
j_gene: TRBJ2-7
v_gene: TRBV6-5
CDR3nt: TGTGCCAGCAGTCCCCTTTTAGCGGGAGTAAGCGAGCAGTACTTC
CDR3aa: CASSPLLAGVSEQYF

d_gene: .
abundance: .
j_gene: TRBJ1-1
v_gene: TRBV7-2
CDR3nt: TGTGCCAGCAGCGTTCAGAAGAACACTGAAGCTTTCTTT
CDR3aa: CASSVQKNTEAFF

d_gene: TRBD2
abundance: .
j_gene: TRBJ2-1
v_gene: TRBV9
CDR3nt: TGTGCCAGCAGCGTAGATGCTCAGACTAGCGGGACTGAGCAGTTCTTC
CDR3aa: CASSVDAQTSGTEQFF

d_gene: TRBD1
abundance: .
j_gene: TRBJ1-3
v_gene: TRBV5-1
CDR3nt: TGCGCCAGCAGCTTGACTACAGGGGCTGGAAACACCATATATTTT
CDR3aa: CASSLTTGAGNTIYF

d_gene: .
abundance: .
j_gene: TRBJ1-4
v_gene: TRBV5-1
CDR3nt: TGCGCCAGCAGCTTGGGACAGACTAATGAAAAACTGTTTTTT
CDR3aa: CASSLGQTNEKLFF

d_gene: .
abundance: once
j_gene: TRBJ2-2
v_gene: TRBV4-3
CDR3nt: TGCGCCAGCAGCCAACCATCCGGGACAGGGGAGCTGTTTTTT
CDR3aa: CASSQPSGTGELFF

d_gene: .
abundance: once
j_gene: TRBJ2-1
v_gene: TRBV18
CDR3nt: TGTGCCAGCTCACCACCGGGCGGCTACAATGAGCAGTTCTTC
CDR3aa: CASSPPGGYNEQFF

d_gene: .
abundance: few
j_gene: TRBJ1-4
v_gene: TRBV4-1
CDR3nt: TGCGCCAGCAGCCAAGTTCCTCTATTGCAGGGGAGGGGTGAAAAACTGTTTTTT
CDR3aa: CASSQVPLLQGRGEKLFF

d_gene: .
abundance: .
j_gene: TRBJ2-7
v_gene: TRBV6-1
CDR3nt: TGTGCCAGCAGTGACGTGACAGCCTCCTACGAGCAGTACTTC
CDR3aa: CASSDVTASYEQYF

d_gene: .
abundance: .
j_gene: TRBJ1-6
v_gene: TRBV19
CDR3nt: TGTGCCAGTAGTGGAAACAATTCACCCCTCCACTTT
CDR3aa: CASSGNNSPLHF

d_gene: TRBD2
abundance: .
j_gene: TRBJ2-2
v_gene: TRBV28
CDR3nt: TGTGCCAGCAGTTTAGCGGGAGAGCCCTTGAGGGAGCTGTTTTTT
CDR3aa: CASSLAGEPLRELFF

d_gene: .
abundance: .
j_gene: TRBJ1-1
v_gene: TRBV9
CDR3nt: TGTGCCAGCAGCGTAGGGGGCCAGAACACTGAAGCTTTCTTT
CDR3aa: CASSVGGQNTEAFF

d_gene: TRBD2
abundance: few
j_gene: TRBJ2-7
v_gene: TRBV5-1
CDR3nt: TGCGCCAGCAGCTTGGGGGCTACTTCTAGCGGGAGGTTCTCCTACGAGCAGTACTTC
CDR3aa: CASSLGATSSGRFSYEQYF

d_gene: .
abundance: .
j_gene: TRBJ1-1
v_gene: TRBV18
CDR3nt: TGTGCCAGCTCACCACGAGAGGAACGCACTGAAGCTTTCTTT
CDR3aa: CASSPREERTEAFF

d_gene: .
abundance: .
j_gene: TRBJ1-2
v_gene: TRBV10-3
CDR3nt: TGTGCCATCAGTGAGGAGGGAACCTATGGCTACACCTTC
CDR3aa: CAISEEGTYGYTF

d_gene: .
abundance: .
j_gene: TRBJ2-5
v_gene: TRBV9
CDR3nt: TGTGCCAGCAGCCCTGACAGCGGGGAGACCCAGTACTTC
CDR3aa: CASSPDSGETQYF

d_gene: TRBD1
abundance: .
j_gene: TRBJ1-4
v_gene: TRBV27
CDR3nt: TGTGCCAGCAGTCTCGGACAGGGTCGAGAAAAACTGTTTTTT
CDR3aa: CASSLGQGREKLFF

d_gene: TRBD1
abundance: .
j_gene: TRBJ1-6
v_gene: TRBV7-9
CDR3nt: TGTGCCAGCAGCTTGACAACAGGGGGCGAATCACCCCTCCACTTT
CDR3aa: CASSLTTGGESPLHF

d_gene: .
abundance: .
j_gene: TRBJ1-2
v_gene: TRBV5-8
CDR3nt: TGTGCCAGCAGCTTCGACGGAGGGAACTATGGCTACACCTTC
CDR3aa: CASSFDGGNYGYTF

d_gene: TRBD1
abundance: .
j_gene: TRBJ1-3
v_gene: TRBV28
CDR3nt: TGTGCCAGCAGTTTGGGACAGGTTAGAAACACCATATATTTT
CDR3aa: CASSLGQVRNTIYF

d_gene: .
abundance: once
j_gene: TRBJ2-1
v_gene: TRBV7-8
CDR3nt: TGTGCCAGCAGCTTCGGGGAGGTGTCCTACAATGAGCAGTTCTTC
CDR3aa: CASSFGEVSYNEQFF

d_gene: .
abundance: once
j_gene: TRBJ1-1
v_gene: TRBV19
CDR3nt: TGTGCCAGTAGTATTACAGTTTACACTGAAGCTTTCTTT
CDR3aa: CASSITVYTEAFF

d_gene: .
abundance: .
j_gene: TRBJ2-5
v_gene: TRBV6-6
CDR3nt: TGTGCCAGCAATCTACGGGGGGCCCGGGAGACCCAGTACTTC
CDR3aa: CASNLRGARETQYF

d_gene: .
abundance: .
j_gene: TRBJ1-1
v_gene: TRBV27
CDR3nt: TGTGCCAGCATCTCGAGGAAAGGGAGCACTGAAGCTTTCTTT
CDR3aa: CASISRKGSTEAFF

d_gene: .
abundance: .
j_gene: TRBJ1-1
v_gene: TRBV5-4
CDR3nt: TGTGCCAGCAGCTACAGGGACGACACTGAAGCTTTCTTT
CDR3aa: CASSYRDDTEAFF